These T cell receptor beta chains were read from a single sample in a study of blood T cell dynamics during melanoma immunotherapy. Generated by immunoSEQ multiplex PCR, the TCRdb table keeps only in-frame clones and is missing some. The sample contains several thousand clones, around 77% of which appear only once. The specimen comprised blood, sampled from a patient treated with checkpoint blockade. The receptors were gathered from a human donor with melanoma. Each CDR3 is given with its conserved first and last residue. The order of the fields is V gene, J gene, clone size, CDR3 protein. Where a row states a size, it is once, few, many or the class of an expanded clone; other rows omit it.

>TRBV7-7|TRBJ1-4|-
CASSLGLGARDRVSEKLFF
>TRBV11-3|TRBJ2-7|-
CASSLRSGEGQGPYEQYF
>TRBV11-2|TRBJ2-1|-
CASSLVGRGSYNEQFF
>TRBV2|TRBJ2-2|-
CASRADTANTGELFF
>TRBV19|TRBJ2-3|few
CASSIVGSTLAGTDTQYF
>TRBV6-6|TRBJ2-1|-
CASSYFSLAYNEQFF
>TRBV4-1|TRBJ1-2|-
CASSQGTGIGYTF
>TRBV19|TRBJ2-1|-
CASSIPDRFYNEQFF
>TRBV15|TRBJ2-7|-
CATSRKGAYEQYF
>TRBV6-5|TRBJ1-2|-
CASSWDRNKGYTF
>TRBV2|TRBJ1-2|-
CASSPWTGDGYTF
>TRBV5-6|TRBJ1-1|-
CASSRRGTVNVFQAFF
>TRBV5-1|TRBJ1-5|-
CASSLQGASNQPQHF
>TRBV19|TRBJ2-4|few
CASSGQDLAKNIQYF
>TRBV7-9|TRBJ2-1|few
CASRGGRLAGGPSYNEQFF
>TRBV19|TRBJ2-3|-
CASSAGSDRDTQYF
>TRBV18|TRBJ1-6|few
CASSPPSGALHF
>TRBV6-6|TRBJ1-3|-
CASSYKGKGSGNTIYF
>TRBV5-4|TRBJ1-2|-
CASSQNQGVSYGYTF
>TRBV19|TRBJ1-1|few
CASSIRENTEAFF
>TRBV10-2|TRBJ2-1|-
CASSDPPGGPGEQFF
>TRBV7-9|TRBJ2-5|once
CASSLVGVGTSRETQYF
>TRBV6-5|TRBJ1-1|-
CASRGNRNTEAFF
>TRBV5-1|TRBJ1-2|few
CASSPSQQGLLYGYTF
>TRBV7-9|TRBJ1-2|-
CASSSETRQGAYGYTF
>TRBV18|TRBJ2-5|-
CASSPPQTGLRETQYF
>TRBV5-8|TRBJ2-3|once
CASSLGRGLPTDTQYF
>TRBV19|TRBJ2-7|-
CASSMGTGAYEQYF
>TRBV11-2|TRBJ2-4|-
CASSLDAQGIQYF
>TRBV11-2|TRBJ1-1|-
CASSSGGQINTEAFF